The source of this T cell receptor (beta chain) is a study of cytomegalovirus exposure and HLA in healthy donors. V trimming: 6 bases; J trimming: 8 bases; junction bases outside the gene matches: 10. Germline-derived CDR1 and CDR2 are MNHEY and SMNVEV (reference sequence). The CDR3 consists of 14 residues. The PCR used 60 Vbeta and 13 Jbeta primers. TCRdb's table, derived via immunoSEQ multiplex PCR, lists solely in-frame clones and lacks some. The sample includes about 200,000 clones, about 80% of them seen just once. Overall study findings and caveats: Most of the TCR beta V segments (in an earlier analysis) were productive either about 87% or about 30% of the time. Immune exposure information available was restricted to CMV serostatus. Later analysis suggested links between common viral pathogens and several top significant clusters.

Donors were nominally healthy when sampled, though unrecorded immune exposures were likely. About this clone: The antigen is unknown.

The clonotype originates from a woman aged 30 to 39 in good health and CMV-seropositive. Specimen: PBMCs. The chain combines TRBV27 with TRBJ2-1; 7 bases are shared with TRBD1. CDR3 sequence reads: CASRPIPTGYEQFF. CDR3 nucleotides: TGTGCCAGCAGGCCCATCCCGACAGGGTATGAGCAGTTCTTC.